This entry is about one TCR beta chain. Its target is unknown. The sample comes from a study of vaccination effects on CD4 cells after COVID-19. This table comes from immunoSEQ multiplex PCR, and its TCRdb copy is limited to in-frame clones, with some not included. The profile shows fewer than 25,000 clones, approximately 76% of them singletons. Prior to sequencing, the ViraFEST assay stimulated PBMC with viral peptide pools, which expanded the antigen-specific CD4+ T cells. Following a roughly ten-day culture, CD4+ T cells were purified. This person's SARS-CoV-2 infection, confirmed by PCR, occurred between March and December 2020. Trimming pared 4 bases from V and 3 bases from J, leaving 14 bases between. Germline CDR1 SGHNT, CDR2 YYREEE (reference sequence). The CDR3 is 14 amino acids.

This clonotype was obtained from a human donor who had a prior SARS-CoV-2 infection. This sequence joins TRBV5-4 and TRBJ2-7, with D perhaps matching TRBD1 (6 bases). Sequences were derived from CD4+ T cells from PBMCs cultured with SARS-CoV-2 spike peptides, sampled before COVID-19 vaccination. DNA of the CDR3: TGTGCCAGCAGCCAACAGGGTCCCGACTACGAGCAGTACTTC. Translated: CASSQQGPDYEQYF.